The entry below describes one T cell receptor beta chain. This sample is drawn from a study of blood T cell repertoires in COVID-19. Study context: From the United States, Italy and Spain came samples of acute and convalescent COVID-19.

The CDR3 has 16 amino acids. The V gene's germline CDR1 is MNHEY and CDR2 SMNVEV (reference sequence). V lost 4 bases to trimming and J lost 7 bases; unmatched junction nucleotides: 10. Original processing methods: For nucleated cells, counts were estimated from reference gene primer amplification. TCRdb's table, derived via immunoSEQ multiplex PCR, lists solely in-frame clones and lacks some. The DNA gave D and trimming, while V, J and clone size come from that table. The repertoire holds 50,000 or so clones, with roughly 89% as singletons. This TCR derives from a man between 60 and 70 years old with active COVID-19. V is TRBV27 and J is TRBJ1-6; TRBD1 aligns across 7 bases. The specimen was peripheral blood. CDR3 bases: TGTGCCAGCAGTTCTTCCGCGACGACAGGGAATTCACCCCTCCACTTT. Protein product: CASSSSATTGNSPLHF.